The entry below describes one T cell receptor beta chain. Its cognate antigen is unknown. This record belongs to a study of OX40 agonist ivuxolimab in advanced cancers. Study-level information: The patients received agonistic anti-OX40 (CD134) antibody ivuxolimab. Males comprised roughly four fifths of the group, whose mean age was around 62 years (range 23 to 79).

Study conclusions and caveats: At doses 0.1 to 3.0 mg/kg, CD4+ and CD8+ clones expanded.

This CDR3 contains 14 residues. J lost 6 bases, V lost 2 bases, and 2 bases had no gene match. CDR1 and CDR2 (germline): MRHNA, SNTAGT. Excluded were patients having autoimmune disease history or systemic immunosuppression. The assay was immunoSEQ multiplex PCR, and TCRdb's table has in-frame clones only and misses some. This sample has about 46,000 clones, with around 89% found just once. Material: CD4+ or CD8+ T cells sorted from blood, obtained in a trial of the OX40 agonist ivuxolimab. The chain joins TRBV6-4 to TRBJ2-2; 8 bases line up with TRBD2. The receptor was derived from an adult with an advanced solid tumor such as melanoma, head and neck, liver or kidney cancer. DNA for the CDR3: TGTGCCAGCAGTGACACTAGCGGAGCCGGGGAGCTGTTTTTT. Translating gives CASSDTSGAGELFF.